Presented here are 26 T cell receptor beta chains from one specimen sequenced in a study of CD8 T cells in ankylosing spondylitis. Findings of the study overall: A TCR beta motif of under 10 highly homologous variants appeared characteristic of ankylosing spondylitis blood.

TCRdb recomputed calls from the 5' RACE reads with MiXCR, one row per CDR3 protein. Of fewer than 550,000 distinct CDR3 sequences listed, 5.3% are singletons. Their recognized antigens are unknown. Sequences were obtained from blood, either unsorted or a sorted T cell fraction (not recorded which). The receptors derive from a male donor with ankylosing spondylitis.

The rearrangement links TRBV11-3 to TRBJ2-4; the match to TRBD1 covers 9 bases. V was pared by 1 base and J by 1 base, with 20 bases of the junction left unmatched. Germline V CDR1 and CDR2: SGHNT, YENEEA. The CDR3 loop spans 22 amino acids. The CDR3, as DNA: TGTGCCAGCAGCTTAGTACCCCTAACAGGGGGCGAAGTGATTTTGGCCAAAAACATTCAGTACTTC. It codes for CASSLVPLTGGEVILAKNIQYF.

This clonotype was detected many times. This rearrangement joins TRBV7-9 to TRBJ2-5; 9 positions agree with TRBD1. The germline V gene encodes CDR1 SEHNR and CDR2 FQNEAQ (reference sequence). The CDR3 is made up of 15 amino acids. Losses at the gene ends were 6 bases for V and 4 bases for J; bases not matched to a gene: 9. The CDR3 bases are TGTGCCAGCAGTCTACGACAGGGGGGTCGAGAGACCCAGTACTTC. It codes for CASSLRQGGRETQYF.

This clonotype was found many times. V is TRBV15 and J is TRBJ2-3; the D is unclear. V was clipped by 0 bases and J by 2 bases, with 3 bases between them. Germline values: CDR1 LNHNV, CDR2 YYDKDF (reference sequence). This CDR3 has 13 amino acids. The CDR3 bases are TGTGCCACCAGCAGAGAGTTCACAGATACGCAGTATTTT. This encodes CATSREFTDTQYF.

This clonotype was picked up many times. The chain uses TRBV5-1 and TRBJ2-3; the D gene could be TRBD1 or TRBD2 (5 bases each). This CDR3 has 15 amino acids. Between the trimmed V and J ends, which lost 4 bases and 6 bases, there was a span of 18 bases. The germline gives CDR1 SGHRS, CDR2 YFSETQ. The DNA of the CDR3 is TGCGCCAGCAGCCCGGTCGGGACGTCCATGGATACGCAGTATTTT. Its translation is CASSPVGTSMDTQYF.

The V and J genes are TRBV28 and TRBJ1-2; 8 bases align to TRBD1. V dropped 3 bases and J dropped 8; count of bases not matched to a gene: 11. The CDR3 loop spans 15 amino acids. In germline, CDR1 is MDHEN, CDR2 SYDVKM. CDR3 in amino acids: CASSFTQGGIIGYTF. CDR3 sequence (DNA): TGTGCCAGCAGTTTCACACAGGGGGGTATTATCGGCTACACCTTC.

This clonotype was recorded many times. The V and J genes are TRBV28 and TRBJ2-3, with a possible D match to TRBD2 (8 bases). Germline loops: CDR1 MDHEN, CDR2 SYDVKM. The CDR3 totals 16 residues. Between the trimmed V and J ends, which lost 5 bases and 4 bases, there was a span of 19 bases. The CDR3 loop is CASSPQGGREADTQYF. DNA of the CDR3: TGTGCCAGCAGTCCCCAGGGGGGGCGGGAGGCAGATACGCAGTATTTT.

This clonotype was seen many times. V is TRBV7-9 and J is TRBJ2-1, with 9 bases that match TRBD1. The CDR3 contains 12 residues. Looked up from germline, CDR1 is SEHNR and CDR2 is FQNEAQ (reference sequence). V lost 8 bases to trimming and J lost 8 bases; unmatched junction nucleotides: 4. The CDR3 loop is CASRTGAHEQFF. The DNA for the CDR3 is TGTGCCAGCCGGACAGGGGCACATGAGCAGTTCTTC.

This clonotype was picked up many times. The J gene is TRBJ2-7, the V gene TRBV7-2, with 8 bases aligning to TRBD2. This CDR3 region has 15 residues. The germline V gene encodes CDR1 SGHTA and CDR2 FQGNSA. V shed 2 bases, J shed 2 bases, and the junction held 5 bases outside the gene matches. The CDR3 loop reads CASSLSAGGAYEQYF. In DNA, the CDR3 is TGTGCCAGCAGCTTAAGTGCGGGGGGCGCCTACGAGCAGTACTTC.

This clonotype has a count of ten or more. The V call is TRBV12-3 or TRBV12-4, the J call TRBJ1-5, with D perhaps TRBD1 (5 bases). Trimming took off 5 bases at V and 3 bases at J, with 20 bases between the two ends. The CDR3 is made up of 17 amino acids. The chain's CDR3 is CASSHTGHNLYNQPQHF. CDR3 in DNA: TGTGCCAGCAGTCACACCGGACACAATTTATACAATCAGCCCCAGCATTTT.

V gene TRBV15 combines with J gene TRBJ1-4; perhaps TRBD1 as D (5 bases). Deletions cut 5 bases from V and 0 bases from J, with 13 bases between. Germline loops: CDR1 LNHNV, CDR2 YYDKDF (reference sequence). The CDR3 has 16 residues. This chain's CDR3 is CATSGGRLATNEKLFF. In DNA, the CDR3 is TGTGCCACCAGCGGGGGGAGACTTGCAACTAATGAAAAACTGTTTTTT.

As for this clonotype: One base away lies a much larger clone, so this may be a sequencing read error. The CDR3 region has the DNA TGCAGTGCTAGAGATGCGGTACAGGGGAACTACGAGCAGTACTTC. Protein: CSARDAVQGNYEQYF. The V and J genes are TRBV20-1 and TRBJ2-7; the match to TRBD1 covers 7 bases. The V segment lost 0 bases and the J segment 3 bases; nucleotides outside the gene matches: 8. The germline V gene has CDR1 DFQATT and CDR2 SNEGSKA (reference sequence). CDR3 length: 15 amino acids.

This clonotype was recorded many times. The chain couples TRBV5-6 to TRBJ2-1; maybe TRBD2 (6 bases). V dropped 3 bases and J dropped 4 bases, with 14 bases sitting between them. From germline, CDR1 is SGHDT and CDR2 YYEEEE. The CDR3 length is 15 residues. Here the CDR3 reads CASSYWRGPYNEQFF. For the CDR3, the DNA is TGTGCCAGCAGCTACTGGAGGGGCCCATACAATGAGCAGTTCTTC.

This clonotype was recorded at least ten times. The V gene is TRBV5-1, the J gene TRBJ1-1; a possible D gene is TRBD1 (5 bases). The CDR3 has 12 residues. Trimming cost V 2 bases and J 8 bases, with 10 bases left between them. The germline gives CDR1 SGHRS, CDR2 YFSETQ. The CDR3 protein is CASSLIGAEAFF. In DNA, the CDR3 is TGCGCCAGCAGCTTAATAGGGGCCGAAGCTTTCTTT.

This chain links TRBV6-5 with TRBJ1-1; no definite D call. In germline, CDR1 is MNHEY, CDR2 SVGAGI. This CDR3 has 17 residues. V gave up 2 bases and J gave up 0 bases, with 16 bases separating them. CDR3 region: CASSYVLGEGLNTEAFF. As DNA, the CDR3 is TGTGCCAGCAGTTACGTATTAGGAGAGGGATTGAACACTGAAGCTTTCTTT.

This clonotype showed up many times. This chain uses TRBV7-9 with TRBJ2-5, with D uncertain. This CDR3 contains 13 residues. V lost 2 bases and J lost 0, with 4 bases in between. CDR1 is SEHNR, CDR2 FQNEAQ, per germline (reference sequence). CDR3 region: CASSLHNQETQYF. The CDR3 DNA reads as TGTGCCAGCAGCTTACACAACCAAGAGACCCAGTACTTC.

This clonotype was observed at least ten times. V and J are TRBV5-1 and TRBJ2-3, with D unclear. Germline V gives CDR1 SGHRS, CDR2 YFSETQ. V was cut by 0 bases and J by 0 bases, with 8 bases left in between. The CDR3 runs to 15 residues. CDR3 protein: CASSLGGPSTDTQYF. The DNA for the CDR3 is TGCGCCAGCAGCTTGGGTGGACCTAGCACAGATACGCAGTATTTT.

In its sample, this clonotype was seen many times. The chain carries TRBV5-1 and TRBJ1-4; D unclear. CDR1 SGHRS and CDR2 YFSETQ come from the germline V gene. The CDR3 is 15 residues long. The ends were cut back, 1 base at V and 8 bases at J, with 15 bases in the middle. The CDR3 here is CASSLSSHRREKLFF. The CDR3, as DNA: TGCGCCAGCAGCTTGAGCTCCCACCGCCGGGAAAAACTGTTTTTT.

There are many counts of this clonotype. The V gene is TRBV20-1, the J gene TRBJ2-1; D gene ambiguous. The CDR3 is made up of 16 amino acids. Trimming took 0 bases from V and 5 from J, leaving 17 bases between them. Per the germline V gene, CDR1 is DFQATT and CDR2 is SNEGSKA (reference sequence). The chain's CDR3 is CSARDVSAPTDNEQFF. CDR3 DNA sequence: TGCAGTGCTAGAGATGTAAGTGCCCCTACGGACAATGAGCAGTTCTTC.

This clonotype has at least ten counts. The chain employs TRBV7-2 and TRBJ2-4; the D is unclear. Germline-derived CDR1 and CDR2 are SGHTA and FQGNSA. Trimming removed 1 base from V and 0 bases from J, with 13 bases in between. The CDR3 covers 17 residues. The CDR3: CASSLVSYPLAKNIQYF. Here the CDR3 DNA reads TGTGCCAGCAGCTTAGTTAGCTACCCACTAGCCAAAAACATTCAGTACTTC.

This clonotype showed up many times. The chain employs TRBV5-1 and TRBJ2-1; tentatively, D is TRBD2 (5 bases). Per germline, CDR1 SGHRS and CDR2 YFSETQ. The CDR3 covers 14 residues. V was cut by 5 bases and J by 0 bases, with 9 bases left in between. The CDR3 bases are TGCGCCAGCAGTCGGAGGCACTCCTACAATGAGCAGTTCTTC. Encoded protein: CASSRRHSYNEQFF. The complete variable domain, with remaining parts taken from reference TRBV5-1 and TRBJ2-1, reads KAGVTQTPRYLIKTRGQQVTLSCSPISGHRSVSWYQQTPGQGLQFLFEYFSETQRNKGNFPGRFSGRQFSNSRSEMNVSTLELGDSALYLCASSRRHSYNEQFFGPGTRLTVL.

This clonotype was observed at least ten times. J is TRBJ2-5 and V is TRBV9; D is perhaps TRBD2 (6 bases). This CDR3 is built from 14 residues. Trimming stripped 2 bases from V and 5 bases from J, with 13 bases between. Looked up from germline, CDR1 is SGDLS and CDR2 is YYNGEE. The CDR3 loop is CASSVMASGETQYF. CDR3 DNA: TGTGCCAGCAGCGTGATGGCCAGCGGGGAGACCCAGTACTTC.

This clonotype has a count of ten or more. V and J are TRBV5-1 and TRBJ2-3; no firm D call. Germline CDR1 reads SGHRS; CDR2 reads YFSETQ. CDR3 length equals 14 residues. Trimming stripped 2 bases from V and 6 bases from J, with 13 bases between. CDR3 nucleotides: TGCGCCAGCAGCTTTGTGACCCCGGAGGATACGCAGTATTTT. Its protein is CASSFVTPEDTQYF.

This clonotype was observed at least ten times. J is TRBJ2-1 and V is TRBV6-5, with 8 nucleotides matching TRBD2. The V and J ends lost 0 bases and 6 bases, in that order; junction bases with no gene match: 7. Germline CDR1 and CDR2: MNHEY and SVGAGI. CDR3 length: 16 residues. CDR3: CASSYSSPGLGNEQFF. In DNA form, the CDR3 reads TGTGCCAGCAGTTACTCGAGCCCGGGACTAGGCAATGAGCAGTTCTTC.

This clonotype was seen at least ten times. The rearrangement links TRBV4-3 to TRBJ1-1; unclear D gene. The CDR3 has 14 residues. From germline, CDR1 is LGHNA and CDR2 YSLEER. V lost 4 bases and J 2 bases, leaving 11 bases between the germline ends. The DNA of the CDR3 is TGCGCCAGCAGCCGGTACCTTCTAAACACTGAAGCTTTCTTT. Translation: CASSRYLLNTEAFF.

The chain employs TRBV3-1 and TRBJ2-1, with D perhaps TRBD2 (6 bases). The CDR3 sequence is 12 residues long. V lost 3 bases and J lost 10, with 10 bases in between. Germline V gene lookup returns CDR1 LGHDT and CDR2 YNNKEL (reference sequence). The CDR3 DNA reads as TGTGCCAGCAGCCACCTTGGGGGGGAGCAGTTCTTC. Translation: CASSHLGGEQFF.

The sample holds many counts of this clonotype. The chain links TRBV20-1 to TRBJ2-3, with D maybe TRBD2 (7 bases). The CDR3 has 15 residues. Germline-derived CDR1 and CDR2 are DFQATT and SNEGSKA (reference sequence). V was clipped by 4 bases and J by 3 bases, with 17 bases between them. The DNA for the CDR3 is TGCAGTGCTACCCCCGGGGGGCCGGCGACAGATACGCAGTATTTT. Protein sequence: CSATPGGPATDTQYF.